The 8 T cell receptor beta chains reported below all come from one sample, sequenced in a study of regulatory T cells in long-lasting Graves disease. Stated time point: persistent/refractory GD, antithyroid drugs over 5 years with positive TRAb. TCR sequences were obtained from RNA taken from PBMCs. Construction of TCR beta libraries relied on iRepertoire HTBI primers and on Arm-PCR targeting CDR3 regions. TCRdb independently ran MiXCR on the multiplex PCR reads; one entry per CDR3 protein. The sample holds some 340,000 distinct CDR3 sequences, more than 20% seen once. The sequencing used peripheral blood mononuclear cells (PBMCs), collected when the disease was refractory, from a patient treated with antithyroid drugs. Receptors originate from a woman aged 40 to 50 with Graves disease.

Here the CDR3 reads CASSSGQGGNTIYF. CDR3 nucleotide sequence: TGTGCCAGCAGCTCAGGACAGGGAGGAAACACCATATATTTT. This chain joins TRBV5-4 and TRBJ1-3; 8 bases are a match to TRBD1. V was clipped by 3 bases and J by 4 bases; unmatched bases: 3. This CDR3 has 14 amino acids. CDR1 and CDR2 (germline): SGHNT, YYREEE (reference sequence).

A few counts support this clonotype. V is TRBV15 and J is TRBJ2-7, with 9 bases identical to TRBD2. V was clipped by 2 bases and J by 3 bases; unmatched bases: 8. CDR3 length: 16 residues. CDR1 is LNHNV, CDR2 YYDKDF, per germline (reference sequence). CDR3 sequence (DNA): TGTGCCACCAGCAGACCCGCCGGGACTAGCAGCTACGAGCAGTACTTC. As protein: CATSRPAGTSSYEQYF.

This clonotype came up many times. The CDR3 region is CASRQVQETQYF. The CDR3 coding sequence is TGTGCCAGCAGGCAGGTTCAAGAGACCCAGTACTTC. The chain uses TRBV2 and TRBJ2-5; no reliable D call. V was clipped by 6 bases and J by 2 bases, with 7 bases between them. The CDR3 extends over 12 amino acids. Germline CDR1 reads SNHLY; CDR2 reads FYNNEI.

A note on this clonotype: A junction end diverges from the germline sequence, so it may reflect a read error. The rearrangement joins TRBV11-2 to TRBJ2-7, with D tentatively TRBD1 (5 bases). The V gene's germline CDR1 is SGHAT and CDR2 FQNNGV. The CDR3 loop spans 17 amino acids. The CDR3 loop is CASGFPLDRTLPREQYF. The DNA for the CDR3 is TGTGCCAGCGGCTTCCCTCTAGACAGAACTCTCCCGAGGGAGCAGTACTTC.

Many counts were recorded for this clonotype. The chain uses TRBV28 and TRBJ2-7, with D tentatively TRBD1 (6 bases). Trimming left V 6 bases short and J 4 bases short, with 19 bases between. Germline V gene data show CDR1 as MDHEN and CDR2 as SYDVKM. The CDR3 length is 15 residues. The CDR3 region is CASRPASGTPYEQYF. The DNA of the CDR3 is TGTGCCAGCAGACCAGCCTCCGGGACACCATACGAGCAGTACTTC.

V usage is TRBV27 and J usage is TRBJ2-7, with D possibly matching TRBD2 (5 bases). This CDR3 comprises 15 residues. CDR1 and CDR2 from the germline V gene are MNHEY and SMNVEV (reference sequence). Trimming cost V 2 bases and J 3 bases, with 14 bases left between them. Written as DNA, the CDR3 is TGTGCCAGCAGTTTAAGAGCGGAGCGCCGCTACGAGCAGTACTTC. Amino acids: CASSLRAERRYEQYF.

The chain recombines TRBV20-1 with TRBJ2-7; 11 bases match TRBD1. Germline V gene data show CDR1 as DFQATT and CDR2 as SNEGSKA (reference sequence). Germline trimming cut 4 bases from V and 4 bases from J; bases unmatched to any gene: 9. This CDR3 is 15 amino acids long. The CDR3 here is CSAIPGGQGAYEQYF. CDR3 DNA: TGCAGTGCTATCCCGGGAGGACAGGGGGCTTACGAGCAGTACTTC.

The rearrangement joins TRBV12-3 or TRBV12-4 to TRBJ2-1; D is unresolved. The CDR3 is made up of 15 amino acids. V was shortened by 1 base and J by 2 bases, with 9 bases between the two germline ends. The CDR3 DNA follows: TGTGCCAGCAGTTTAGAGGGCCTCACCTACAATGAGCAGTTCTTC. Translated: CASSLEGLTYNEQFF.